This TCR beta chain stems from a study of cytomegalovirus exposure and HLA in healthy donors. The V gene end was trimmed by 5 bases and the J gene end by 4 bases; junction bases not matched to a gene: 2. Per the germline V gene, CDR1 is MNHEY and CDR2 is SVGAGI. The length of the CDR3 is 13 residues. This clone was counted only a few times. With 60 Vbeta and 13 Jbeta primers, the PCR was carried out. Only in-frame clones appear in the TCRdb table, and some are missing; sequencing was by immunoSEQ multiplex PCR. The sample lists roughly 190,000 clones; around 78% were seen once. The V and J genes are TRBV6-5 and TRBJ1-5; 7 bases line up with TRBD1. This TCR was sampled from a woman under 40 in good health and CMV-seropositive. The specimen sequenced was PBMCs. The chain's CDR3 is CASSLRGNQPQHF. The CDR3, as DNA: TGTGCCAGCAGTCTCAGGGGGAATCAGCCCCAGCATTTT.